The rows below give T cell receptor beta chains drawn from one sample of a study of cytomegalovirus exposure and HLA in healthy donors. Some clones are missing from TCRdb's copy, which holds only in-frame ones; the method was immunoSEQ multiplex PCR. The profile shows roughly 220,000 clones, 90% to 95% of them singletons. Sequencing used PBMCs. These receptors were taken from a young woman in good health and CMV-seronegative. The CDR3 runs from the conserved cysteine through the conserved F or W. The D gene is left open where the match is weak. A row's size may be missing; if present it is once, few, many or a size class.

clone_size: NA; d_call: TRBD1; v_call: TRBV7-9; j_call: TRBJ1-2; cdr3_aa: CASSRTGEDHGYTF; cdr3_nt: TGTGCCAGCAGCCGGACAGGGGAAGATCATGGCTACACCTTC
clone_size: NA; d_call: NA; v_call: TRBV14; j_call: TRBJ2-3; cdr3_aa: CASSLKLGRRDTQYF; cdr3_nt: TGTGCCAGCAGCCTGAAATTAGGGAGGCGAGATACGCAGTATTTT
clone_size: NA; d_call: NA; v_call: TRBV15; j_call: TRBJ2-6; cdr3_aa: CATSREKGVGANVLTF; cdr3_nt: TGTGCCACCAGCAGAGAAAAGGGGGTTGGGGCCAACGTCCTGACTTTC
clone_size: NA; d_call: NA; v_call: TRBV21-1; j_call: TRBJ1-5; cdr3_aa: CASSNLEGGTLKSNQPQHF; cdr3_nt: TGTGCCAGCAGCAATTTAGAGGGCGGCACCTTGAAGAGCAATCAGCCCCAGCATTTT
clone_size: NA; d_call: NA; v_call: TRBV5-1; j_call: TRBJ2-4; cdr3_aa: CASSTTTAQNIQYF; cdr3_nt: TGCGCCAGCAGCACCACGACAGCACAGAACATTCAGTACTTC
clone_size: once; d_call: NA; v_call: TRBV20-1; j_call: TRBJ2-1; cdr3_aa: CSARSTREQFF; cdr3_nt: TGCAGTGCTAGAAGTACTCGGGAGCAGTTCTTC
clone_size: few; d_call: NA; v_call: TRBV27; j_call: TRBJ1-6; cdr3_aa: CASSYYGSPLHF; cdr3_nt: TGTGCCAGCAGTTACTATGGTTCACCCCTCCACTTT
clone_size: NA; d_call: NA; v_call: TRBV10-2; j_call: TRBJ1-6; cdr3_aa: CASSEPMAGPPLHF; cdr3_nt: TGCGCCAGCAGTGAGCCTATGGCGGGTCCACCCCTCCACTTT
clone_size: NA; d_call: TRBD1; v_call: TRBV27; j_call: TRBJ1-3; cdr3_aa: CASSFGDSHSGNTIYF; cdr3_nt: TGTGCCAGCAGTTTCGGGGACAGCCACTCTGGAAACACCATATATTTT
clone_size: NA; d_call: NA; v_call: TRBV19; j_call: TRBJ1-5; cdr3_aa: CASTRRGMGNQPQHF; cdr3_nt: TGTGCCAGTACCAGGCGGGGAATGGGCAATCAGCCCCAGCATTTT
clone_size: NA; d_call: NA; v_call: TRBV5-1; j_call: TRBJ2-7; cdr3_aa: CATRGALGSYEQYF; cdr3_nt: TGCGCCACCAGGGGGGCTTTGGGCTCCTACGAGCAGTACTTC
clone_size: NA; d_call: TRBD1; v_call: TRBV27; j_call: TRBJ2-1; cdr3_aa: CASSTRLDRERGKSNEQFF; cdr3_nt: TGTGCCAGCAGTACCCGATTAGACAGGGAAAGAGGGAAATCGAATGAGCAGTTCTTC
clone_size: NA; d_call: TRBD2; v_call: TRBV5-1; j_call: TRBJ2-7; cdr3_aa: CASARTGTSGGEQYF; cdr3_nt: TGCGCCAGCGCCCGTACCGGGACTAGCGGGGGCGAGCAGTACTTC
clone_size: few; d_call: NA; v_call: TRBV27; j_call: TRBJ1-6; cdr3_aa: CASSPGPSYNSPLHF; cdr3_nt: TGTGCCAGCAGTCCTGGCCCCTCCTATAATTCACCCCTCCACTTT
clone_size: NA; d_call: NA; v_call: TRBV5-1; j_call: TRBJ1-1; cdr3_aa: CASSLGAPTEAFF; cdr3_nt: TGCGCCAGCAGCTTGGGGGCGCCCACTGAAGCTTTCTTT
clone_size: NA; d_call: TRBD1; v_call: TRBV10-1; j_call: TRBJ1-1; cdr3_aa: CASSGTGEGTEAFF; cdr3_nt: TGCGCCAGCAGTGGGACAGGGGAAGGAACTGAAGCTTTCTTT
clone_size: NA; d_call: NA; v_call: TRBV2; j_call: TRBJ2-7; cdr3_aa: CASRGGGGQFYEQYF; cdr3_nt: TGTGCCAGCAGGGGGGGTGGTGGACAATTCTACGAGCAGTACTTC
clone_size: NA; d_call: NA; v_call: TRBV27; j_call: TRBJ2-1; cdr3_aa: CASSSRAYNEQFF; cdr3_nt: TGTGCCAGCAGTTCGCGGGCCTACAATGAGCAGTTCTTC
clone_size: NA; d_call: TRBD1; v_call: TRBV5-4; j_call: TRBJ2-4; cdr3_aa: CATAQGDAKNIQYF; cdr3_nt: TGTGCCACCGCACAGGGGGATGCCAAAAACATTCAGTACTTC
clone_size: NA; d_call: NA; v_call: TRBV13; j_call: TRBJ2-2; cdr3_aa: CASSPGAGELFF; cdr3_nt: TGTGCCAGCAGCCCGGGGGCCGGGGAGCTGTTTTTT
clone_size: NA; d_call: NA; v_call: TRBV6-5; j_call: TRBJ1-5; cdr3_aa: CASSPRGYNQPQHF; cdr3_nt: TGTGCCAGCAGCCCTCGGGGGTACAATCAGCCCCAGCATTTT
clone_size: once; d_call: TRBD2; v_call: TRBV5-6; j_call: TRBJ2-3; cdr3_aa: CASSLVGRSTDTQYF; cdr3_nt: TGTGCCAGCAGCCTCGTCGGGAGGAGCACAGATACGCAGTATTTT
clone_size: NA; d_call: TRBD2; v_call: TRBV10-2; j_call: TRBJ2-7; cdr3_aa: CASSALGTRPSYEQYF; cdr3_nt: TGCGCCAGCAGTGCCCTTGGGACTAGGCCCTCCTACGAGCAGTACTTC
clone_size: NA; d_call: TRBD1; v_call: TRBV5-1; j_call: TRBJ1-1; cdr3_aa: CASSILQGENTEAFF; cdr3_nt: TGCGCCAGCAGCATATTACAGGGGGAGAACACTGAAGCTTTCTTT
clone_size: NA; d_call: NA; v_call: TRBV19; j_call: TRBJ2-3; cdr3_aa: CASSFGPVLNTQYF; cdr3_nt: TGTGCCAGTAGTTTTGGCCCCGTTCTGAATACGCAGTATTTT
clone_size: NA; d_call: NA; v_call: TRBV6-1; j_call: TRBJ2-2; cdr3_aa: CASSVPGAGTGELFF; cdr3_nt: TGTGCCAGCAGTGTCCCAGGGGCTGGGACCGGGGAGCTGTTTTTT
clone_size: few; d_call: NA; v_call: TRBV7-8; j_call: TRBJ1-5; cdr3_aa: CASSPADTGQPQHF; cdr3_nt: TGTGCCAGCAGCCCCGCGGATACGGGTCAGCCCCAGCATTTT
clone_size: once; d_call: TRBD2; v_call: TRBV29-1; j_call: TRBJ2-1; cdr3_aa: CSVGGGTRISFEQFF; cdr3_nt: TGCAGCGTTGGGGGGGGGACTAGGATTTCTTTTGAGCAGTTCTTC
clone_size: NA; d_call: TRBD1; v_call: TRBV27; j_call: TRBJ2-1; cdr3_aa: CASRTISGTDYYNEQFF; cdr3_nt: TGTGCCAGCAGGACAATTTCCGGGACAGACTACTACAATGAGCAGTTCTTC
clone_size: NA; d_call: NA; v_call: TRBV11-2; j_call: TRBJ1-6; cdr3_aa: CASSPSGANSPLHF; cdr3_nt: TGTGCCAGCAGCCCATCAGGGGCAAATTCACCCCTCCACTTT
clone_size: NA; d_call: NA; v_call: TRBV5-6; j_call: TRBJ1-1; cdr3_aa: CAGSLWGQGFSFMNTEAFF; cdr3_nt: TGTGCCGGCAGCTTGTGGGGGCAGGGTTTCTCGTTCATGAACACTGAAGCTTTCTTT
clone_size: NA; d_call: NA; v_call: TRBV6-5; j_call: TRBJ1-3; cdr3_aa: CASRARASGNTIYF; cdr3_nt: TGTGCCAGCAGAGCCAGGGCGTCTGGAAACACCATATATTTT